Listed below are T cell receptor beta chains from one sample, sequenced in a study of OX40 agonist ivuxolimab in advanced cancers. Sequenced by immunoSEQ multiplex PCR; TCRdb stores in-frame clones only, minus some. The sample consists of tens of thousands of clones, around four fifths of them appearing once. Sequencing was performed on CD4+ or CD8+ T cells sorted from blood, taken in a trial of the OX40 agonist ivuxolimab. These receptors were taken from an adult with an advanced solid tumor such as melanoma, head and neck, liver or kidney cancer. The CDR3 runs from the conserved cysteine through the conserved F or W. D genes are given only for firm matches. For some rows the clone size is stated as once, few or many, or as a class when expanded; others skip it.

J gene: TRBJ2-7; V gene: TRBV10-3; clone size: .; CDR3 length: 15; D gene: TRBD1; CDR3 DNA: TGTGCCATCAGTGTCGGGACAGGTCTATCCTACGAGCAGTACTTC; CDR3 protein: CAISVGTGLSYEQYF
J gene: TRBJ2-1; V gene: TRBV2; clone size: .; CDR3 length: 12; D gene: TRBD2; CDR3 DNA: TGTGCCAGCAGTGATACTAGCGGCGAGCAGTTCTTC; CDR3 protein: CASSDTSGEQFF
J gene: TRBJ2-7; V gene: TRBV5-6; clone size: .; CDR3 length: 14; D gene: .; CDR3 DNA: TGTGCCAGCAGTGGGACTGTGGGATCCTACGAGCAGTACTTC; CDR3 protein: CASSGTVGSYEQYF
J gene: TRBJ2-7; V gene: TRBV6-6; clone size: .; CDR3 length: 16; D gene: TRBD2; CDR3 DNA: TGTGCCAGCAGTTTGTCGGGACTAGCGGGGGACTACGAGCAGTACTTC; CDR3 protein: CASSLSGLAGDYEQYF
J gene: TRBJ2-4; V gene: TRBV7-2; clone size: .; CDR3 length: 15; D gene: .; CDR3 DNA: TGTGCCAGCAGCTTAGACTGGAGATCGAGCAACATTCAGTACTTC; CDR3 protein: CASSLDWRSSNIQYF
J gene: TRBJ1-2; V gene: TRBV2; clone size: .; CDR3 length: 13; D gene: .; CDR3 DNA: TGTGCCAGCACTCCGGAAGTCTCCTATGGCTACACCTTC; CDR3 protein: CASTPEVSYGYTF
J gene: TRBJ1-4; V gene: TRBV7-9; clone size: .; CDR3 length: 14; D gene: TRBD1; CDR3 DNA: TGTGCCAGCCCAGTGGCGGGACAGGACGAAAAACTGTTTTTT; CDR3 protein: CASPVAGQDEKLFF
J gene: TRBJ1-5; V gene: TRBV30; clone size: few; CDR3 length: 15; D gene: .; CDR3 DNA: TGTGCCTGGAGTGTAGCCAGCACGGAGGTTTCGCCCCAGCATTTT; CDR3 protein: CAWSVASTEVSPQHF
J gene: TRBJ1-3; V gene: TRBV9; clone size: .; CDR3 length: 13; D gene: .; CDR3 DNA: TGTGCCAGCTCGGGATCCTCTGGAAACACCATATATTTT; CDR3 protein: CASSGSSGNTIYF
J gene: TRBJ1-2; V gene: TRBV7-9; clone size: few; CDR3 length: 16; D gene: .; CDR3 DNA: TGTGCCAGCAGCTTAGCGGAGGCGGCGAATCACTATGGCTACACCTTC; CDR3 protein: CASSLAEAANHYGYTF
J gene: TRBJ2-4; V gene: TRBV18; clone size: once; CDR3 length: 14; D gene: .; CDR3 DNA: TGTGCCAGCTCCCCTGACAGAGCCAAAAACATTCAGTACTTC; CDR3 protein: CASSPDRAKNIQYF
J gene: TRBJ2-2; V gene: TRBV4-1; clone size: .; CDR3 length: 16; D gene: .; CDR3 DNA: TGCGCCAGCAGCCAAGATGTATGGGTAGGGGTCGGGGAGCTGTTTTTT; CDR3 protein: CASSQDVWVGVGELFF
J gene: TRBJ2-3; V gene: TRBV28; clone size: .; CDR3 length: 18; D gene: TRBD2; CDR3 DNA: TGTGCCAGCAGTTTAACGCTGCGGCTAGCGGGAGACACAGATACGCAGTATTTT; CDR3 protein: CASSLTLRLAGDTDTQYF
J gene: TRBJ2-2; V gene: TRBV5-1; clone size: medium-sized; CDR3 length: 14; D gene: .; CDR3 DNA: TGCGCCAGCAGCTTCGGTCAGAACACCGGGGAGCTGTTTTTT; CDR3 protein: CASSFGQNTGELFF
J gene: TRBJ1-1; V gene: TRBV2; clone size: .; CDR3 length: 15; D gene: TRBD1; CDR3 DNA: TGTGCCAGCAGTGAAGACAGGGGTTTCGCCACTGAAGCTTTCTTT; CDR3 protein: CASSEDRGFATEAFF
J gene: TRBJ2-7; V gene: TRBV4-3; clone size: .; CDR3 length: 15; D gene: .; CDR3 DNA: TGCGCCAGCAGCCAAGATCCTACAGGGTGGGGCGAGCAGTACTTC; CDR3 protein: CASSQDPTGWGEQYF
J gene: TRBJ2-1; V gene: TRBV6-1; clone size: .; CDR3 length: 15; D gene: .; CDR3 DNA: TGTGCCAGCATGAAGGGGGCGGGGAAGCTCAATGAGCAGTTCTTC; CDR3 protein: CASMKGAGKLNEQFF
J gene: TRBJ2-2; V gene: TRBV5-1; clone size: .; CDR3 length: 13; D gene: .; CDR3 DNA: TGCGCCAGCAGTTTGGGGGTCGTCGGGGAGCTGTTTTTT; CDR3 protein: CASSLGVVGELFF
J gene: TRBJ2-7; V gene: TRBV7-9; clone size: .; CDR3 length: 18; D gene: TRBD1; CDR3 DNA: TGTGCCAGCAGCTTAGGGACAGGGGACCACCTCATCTCCTACGAGCAGTACTTC; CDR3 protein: CASSLGTGDHLISYEQYF
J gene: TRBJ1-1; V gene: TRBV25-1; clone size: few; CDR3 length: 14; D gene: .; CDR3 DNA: TGTGCCAGCAGTGCTCCGGAGAAGAACACTGAAGCTTTCTTT; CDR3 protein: CASSAPEKNTEAFF
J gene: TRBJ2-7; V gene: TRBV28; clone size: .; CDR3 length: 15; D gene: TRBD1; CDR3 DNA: TGTGCCAGCACCGAGCGGGACAGGGGGACCTACGAGCAGTACTTC; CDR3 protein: CASTERDRGTYEQYF
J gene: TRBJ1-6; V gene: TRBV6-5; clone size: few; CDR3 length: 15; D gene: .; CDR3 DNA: TGTGCCAGCAGTTTCGGGGGGAGTAGGAATTCACCCCTCCACTTT; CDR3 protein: CASSFGGSRNSPLHF
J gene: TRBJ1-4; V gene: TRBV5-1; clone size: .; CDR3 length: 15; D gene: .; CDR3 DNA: TGCGCCAGCAGCTTGTCTAGGGGGGTTAATGAAAAACTGTTTTTT; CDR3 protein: CASSLSRGVNEKLFF
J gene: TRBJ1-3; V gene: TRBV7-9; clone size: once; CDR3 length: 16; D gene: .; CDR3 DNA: TGTGCCAGCAGCTTACCCGGCAGAGCCCATGGAAACACCATATATTTT; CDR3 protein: CASSLPGRAHGNTIYF
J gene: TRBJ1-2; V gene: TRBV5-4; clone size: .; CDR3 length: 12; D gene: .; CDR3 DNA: TGTGCCAGCAGCTCGACTAACTATGGCTACACCTTC; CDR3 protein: CASSSTNYGYTF
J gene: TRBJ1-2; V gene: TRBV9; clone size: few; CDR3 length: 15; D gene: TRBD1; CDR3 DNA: TGTGCCAGCAGCGCCGGGACAGGGAGGAGCTATGGCTACACCTTC; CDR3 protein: CASSAGTGRSYGYTF
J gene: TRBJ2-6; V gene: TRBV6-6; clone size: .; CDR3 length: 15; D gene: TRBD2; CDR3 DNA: TGTGCCAGCAGAACGGGGGGCTCTGGGGCCAACGTCCTGACTTTC; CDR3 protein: CASRTGGSGANVLTF
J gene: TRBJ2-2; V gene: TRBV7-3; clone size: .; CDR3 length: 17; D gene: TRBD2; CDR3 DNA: TGTGCCAGCAGCTTAACAACTAGCGGGGCAAACACCGGGGAGCTGTTTTTT; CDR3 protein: CASSLTTSGANTGELFF
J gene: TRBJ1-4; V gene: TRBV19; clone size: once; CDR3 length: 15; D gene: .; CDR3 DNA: TGTGCCAGTACCCTCGGGAGGGTTTCTAATGAAAAACTGTTTTTT; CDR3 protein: CASTLGRVSNEKLFF